The sequence of this TCR beta chain was determined in a study of T-cell reconstitution after alpha-beta-depleted transplantation in children. Findings and caveats of the study: The origin of high day-60 TCRbeta diversity in some patients lay in surviving recipient T cells and thymic progenitors. T-cell counts and diversity at one year post-transplant came mainly from newly produced T cells. Reports say that about two months after transplant, the alpha-beta T cells came out of several hundred graft clones that had expanded.

This clonotype has ten or more counts. Its specificity is not known. Unique molecular identifiers were incorporated when the TCRbeta library was constructed. TCRdb recomputed calls from the PCR reads with MiXCR, one row per CDR3 protein. The table shows almost 500,000 distinct CDR3 sequences, with about 11% occurring only once. Trimming took 6 bases from V and 0 from J, leaving 9 bases between them. In germline, CDR1 is MDHEN, CDR2 SYDVKM. CDR3 size: 14 residues. The J gene is TRBJ2-1, the V gene TRBV28; D is uncertain. The sequence was collected from a child under 10 years old with inherited bone marrow failure, due to receive a stem cell transplant. Here the sequenced sample was PBMCs, taken before TCRalphabeta/CD19-depleted stem cell transplant. CDR3 nucleotides: TGTGCCAGCAGCCTTTTGAGCTCCTACAATGAGCAGTTCTTC. This encodes CASSLLSSYNEQFF.